This T cell receptor beta chain appears in the sequencing data of a study of blood T cell repertoires in COVID-19. The wider study: Some COVID-19 samples were acute and others convalescent; all came from the United States, Italy and Spain. T cells, B-cell-depleted T cells, or PBMCs supplied cDNA or gDNA.

Germline V gene sequence: CDR1 LNHDA, CDR2 SQIVND (reference sequence). The CDR3 covers 15 residues. Between the trimmed V and J ends, which lost 6 bases and 4 bases, there was a span of 17 bases. As processed by the authors: Reference gene primers were amplified, and this amplification served to estimate nucleated cell counts. TCRdb's copy holds only in-frame clones and misses some; the assay was immunoSEQ multiplex PCR. V and J calls and clone size follow that table, whereas D and trimming were derived from the DNA. This table holds some 240,000 clones, about three quarters found once. The sequencing input was peripheral blood. This clonotype originated in a woman aged 70-85 years with acute or convalescent COVID-19. This chain joins TRBV19 and TRBJ2-3; the D gene is possibly TRBD2 (6 bases). In DNA form, the CDR3 reads TGTGCCAGTAGCCTCCGGGACTCCTCCCCAGATACGCAGTATTTT. Its translation is CASSLRDSSPDTQYF.